This T cell receptor beta chain was found in a study of OX40 agonist ivuxolimab in advanced cancers. The wider study: Patients' therapy was ivuxolimab, an antibody that acts as an agonist of OX40 (CD134). Every 2 weeks, patients got intravenous ivuxolimab at one of six dose levels (0.01-10 mg/kg).

J gave up 0 bases and V 4 bases, and 17 bases lay outside the gene matches. This CDR3 comprises 19 residues. Germline V CDR1 and CDR2: SGHTS, YDEGEE. The sampling schedule covered blood at baseline, cycle 4 day 1, and cycle 7 day 1. TCRdb's table, derived via immunoSEQ multiplex PCR, lists solely in-frame clones and lacks some. Of 77,000 or so clones in the sample, roughly 90% were seen once. This sample comprised CD4+ or CD8+ T cells sorted from blood, obtained in a trial of the OX40 agonist ivuxolimab. The sequence was obtained from an adult with an advanced solid tumor such as melanoma, head and neck, liver or kidney cancer. This sequence joins TRBV5-8 and TRBJ2-5; TRBD2 agrees at 8 bases. CDR3 DNA sequence: TGTGCCAGCAGCCCCCCGTCTAGGCTAGCGGGCGGGTACCAAGAGACCCAGTACTTC. Protein product: CASSPPSRLAGGYQETQYF.